Described below is a single T cell receptor beta chain sequence and its context. The data stem from a study of blood T cell repertoires in COVID-19. The overall study: Acute and convalescent COVID-19 samples came from the United States, Italy and Spain.

Profiled with immunoSEQ multiplex PCR; TCRdb holds only in-frame clones, not every one. The data show 400,000 to 550,000 clones, around nine tenths seen once. Trimming cost V 4 bases and J 6 bases, with 9 bases left between them. From germline, CDR1 is SEHNR and CDR2 FQNEAQ (reference sequence). CDR3 size: 13 residues. This sequence joins TRBV7-9 and TRBJ2-2; D is possibly TRBD2 (6 bases). The source material was peripheral blood. The sequence derives from a woman in her 30s with acute or convalescent COVID-19. The CDR3 loop reads CASSWGGPGELFF. In nucleotides, the CDR3 is TGTGCCAGCAGCTGGGGAGGTCCCGGGGAGCTGTTTTTT.